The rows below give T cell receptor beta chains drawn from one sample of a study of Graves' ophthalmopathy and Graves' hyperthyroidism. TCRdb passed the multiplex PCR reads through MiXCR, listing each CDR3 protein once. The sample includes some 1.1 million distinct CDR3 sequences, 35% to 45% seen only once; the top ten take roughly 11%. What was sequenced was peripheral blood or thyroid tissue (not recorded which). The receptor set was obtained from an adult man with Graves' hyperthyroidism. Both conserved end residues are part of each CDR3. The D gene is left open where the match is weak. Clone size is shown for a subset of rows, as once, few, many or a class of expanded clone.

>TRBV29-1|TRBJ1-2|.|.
TGCAGCGTTGAGGGGTTCGGGACTAGCGCTGACTTAAATGGCTACACCTTC
CSVEGFGTSADLNGYTF
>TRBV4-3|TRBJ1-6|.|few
TGCGCCAGCAGCCAAGTTCAGACAGTTTCCTATAATTCACCCCTCCACTTT
CASSQVQTVSYNSPLHF
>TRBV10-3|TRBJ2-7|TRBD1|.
TGTGCCAGCACGAGAAGGCAGGGGGACTACGAGCAGTACTTC
CASTRRQGDYEQYF
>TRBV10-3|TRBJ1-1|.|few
TGTGCCATCAGTGAAAGGGGATTGGAGAACACTGAAGCTTTCTTT
CAISERGLENTEAFF
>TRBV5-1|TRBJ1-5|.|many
TGCGCCAGCAGCTTGGCAGTCGGCAAGCCCCAGCATTTT
CASSLAVGKPQHF
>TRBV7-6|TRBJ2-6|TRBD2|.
TGTGCCAGCAGCCCCTCAATGGGGGGGACCGGGGCCAACGTCCTGACTTTC
CASSPSMGGTGANVLTF
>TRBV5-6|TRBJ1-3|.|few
TGTGCCAGCACCCTCCGGAAGTGGGAGACTGGAAACACCATATATTTT
CASTLRKWETGNTIYF
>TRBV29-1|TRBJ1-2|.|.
TGCAGCGTTTTAGGAGGGACGAAGGGCTACACCTTC
CSVLGGTKGYTF
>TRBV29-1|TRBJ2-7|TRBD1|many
TGCAGCGTTAGGACAGGGTTCTCCTACGAGCAGTACTTC
CSVRTGFSYEQYF
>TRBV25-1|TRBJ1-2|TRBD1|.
TGTGCCAGCAGTGCGGGACAGGGGGATTTCTTTAACTATGGCTACACCTTC
CASSAGQGDFFNYGYTF
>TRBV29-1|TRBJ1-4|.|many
TGCAGCGTCACCGGGACGGTTAATGAAAAACTGTTTTTT
CSVTGTVNEKLFF
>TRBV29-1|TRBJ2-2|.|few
TGCAGCGTTCGGCAGGGGGGAAACACCGGGGAGCTGTTTTTT
CSVRQGGNTGELFF
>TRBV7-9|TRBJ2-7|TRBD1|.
TGTGCCAGCAGCTTGTTGGACAGGACCTCCTACGAGCAGTACTTC
CASSLLDRTSYEQYF
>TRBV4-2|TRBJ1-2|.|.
TGTGCCAGCAGTGAAGCGCAGCCAGGGAACTATGGCTACACCTTC
CASSEAQPGNYGYTF
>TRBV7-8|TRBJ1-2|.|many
TGTGCCAGCAGCGCCCTGACAGGCCTCTATGGCTACACCTTC
CASSALTGLYGYTF
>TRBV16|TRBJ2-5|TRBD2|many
TGTGCCAGCAGCCCCACTAGCGCGCCTGCGGAGACCCAGTACTTC
CASSPTSAPAETQYF
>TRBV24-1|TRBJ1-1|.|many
TGTGCCACCAGTGCACACGCGAACACTGAAGCTTTCTTT
CATSAHANTEAFF